Here is one TCR beta chain with its context. Its antigen is still unknown. This PCR relied on a set of 60 Vbeta primers and 13 Jbeta primers. TCRdb keeps only in-frame clones here, not all; method: immunoSEQ multiplex PCR. The sample holds 100,000 or so clones; 65% to 80% are singletons and the top ten take roughly 10%. This entry is derived from a study of cytomegalovirus exposure and HLA in healthy donors. The study, taken as a whole, reports: Among TCR beta chains, those listed as cytomegalovirus-associated numbered around 180.

The study sampled nominally healthy donors, though unrecorded immune exposures were likely. The sequenced sample was PBMCs. The sequence was collected from a man in his fifties or sixties in good health and CMV-seronegative.

CDR3 in DNA: TGTGCCAGCAGCGTAAATGCAGGCCTCAGCACAGATACGCAGTATTTT. Translating it yields CASSVNAGLSTDTQYF. The chain employs TRBV9 and TRBJ2-3; D call uncertain. Germline V CDR1 and CDR2: SGDLS, YYNGEE. The V end was cut by 1 base, the J end by 0 bases, with 12 bases between. The CDR3 extends over 16 amino acids.